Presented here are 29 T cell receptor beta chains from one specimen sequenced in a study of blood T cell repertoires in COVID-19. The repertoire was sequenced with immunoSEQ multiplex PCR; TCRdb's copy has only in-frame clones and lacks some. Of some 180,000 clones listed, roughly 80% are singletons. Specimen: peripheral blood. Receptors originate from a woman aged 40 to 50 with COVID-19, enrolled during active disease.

CDR3 nucleotide sequence: TGTGCCAGCAGCCCCGAGCCGAACACTGAAGCTTTCTTT. Its protein is CASSPEPNTEAFF. The V and J genes are TRBV9 and TRBJ1-1; D unclear. The CDR3 length is 13 residues. V lost 4 bases, J lost 1 base, and 8 bases lay in between. Germline values: CDR1 SGDLS, CDR2 YYNGEE.

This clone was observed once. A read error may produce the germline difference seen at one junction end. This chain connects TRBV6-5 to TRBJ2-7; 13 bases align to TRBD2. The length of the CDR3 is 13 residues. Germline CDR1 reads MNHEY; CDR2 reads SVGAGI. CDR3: CASSRGTSGNVDF. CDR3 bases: TGTGCCAGCAGTCGCGGGACTAGCGGGAACGTGGACTTC.

CDR3: CASSLGGGAMNTEAFF. Here the CDR3 DNA reads TGTGCCAGCAGTTTGGGAGGGGGGGCTATGAACACTGAAGCTTTCTTT. The chain has TRBV27 and TRBJ1-1; perhaps TRBD1 as D (6 bases). The CDR3 has 16 amino acids. CDR1 is MNHEY, CDR2 SMNVEV, per germline (reference sequence). V was trimmed by 3 bases and J by 0 bases, leaving 14 bases between them.

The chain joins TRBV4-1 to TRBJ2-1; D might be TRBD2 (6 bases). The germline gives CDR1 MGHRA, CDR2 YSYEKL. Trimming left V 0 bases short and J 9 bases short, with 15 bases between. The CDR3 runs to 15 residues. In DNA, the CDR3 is TGCGCCAGCAGCCAAGATCGGGTGATGGGGGGTGAGCAGTTCTTC. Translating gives CASSQDRVMGGEQFF.

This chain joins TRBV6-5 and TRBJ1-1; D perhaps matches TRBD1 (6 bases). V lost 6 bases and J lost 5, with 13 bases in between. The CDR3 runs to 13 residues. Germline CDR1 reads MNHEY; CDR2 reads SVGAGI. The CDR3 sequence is CASRTRGGTEAFF. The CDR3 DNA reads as TGTGCCAGCAGAACTCGAGGGGGAACTGAAGCTTTCTTT.

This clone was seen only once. The CDR3 protein is CATSPRGLRTNEKLFF. CDR3 coding DNA: TGTGCCACCAGCCCACGGGGGTTGAGAACTAATGAAAAACTGTTTTTT. This chain links TRBV15 with TRBJ1-4, with a weak D call TRBD1 (5 bases). The CDR3 spans 16 residues. Trimming pared 5 bases from V and 1 base from J, leaving 14 bases between. Per the germline V gene, CDR1 is LNHNV and CDR2 is YYDKDF (reference sequence).

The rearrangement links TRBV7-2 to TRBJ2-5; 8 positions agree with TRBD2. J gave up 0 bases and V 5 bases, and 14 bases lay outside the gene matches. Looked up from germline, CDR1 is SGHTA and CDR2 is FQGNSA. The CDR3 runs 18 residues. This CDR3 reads CASSPTQVLAGNQETQYF. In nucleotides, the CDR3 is TGTGCCAGCAGCCCAACCCAGGTGTTAGCGGGAAACCAAGAGACCCAGTACTTC. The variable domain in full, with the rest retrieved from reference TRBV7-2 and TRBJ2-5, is GAGVSQSPSNKVTEKGKDVELRCDPISGHTALYWYRQSLGQGLEFLIYFQGNSAPDKSGLPSDRFSAERTGGSVSTLTIQRTQQEDSAVYLCASSPTQVLAGNQETQYFGPGTRLLVL.

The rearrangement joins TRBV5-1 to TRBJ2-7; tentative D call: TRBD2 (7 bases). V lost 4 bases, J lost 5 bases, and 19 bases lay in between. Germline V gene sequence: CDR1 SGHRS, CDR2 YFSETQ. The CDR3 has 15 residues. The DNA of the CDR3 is TGCGCCAGCAGCACCGGCGTGGCGGGGGCCCACGAGCAGTACTTC. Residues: CASSTGVAGAHEQYF.

CDR3 sequence: CASSQVTRGEQFF. Written as DNA, the CDR3 is TGTGCCAGCAGCCAAGTAACTAGAGGTGAGCAGTTCTTC. This chain joins TRBV3-1 (or the pseudogene TRBV3-2) and TRBJ2-1; a weak D match, TRBD2 (5 bases). The CDR3 extends over 13 amino acids. Looked up from germline, CDR1 is LGHDT and CDR2 is YNNKEL (reference sequence). Between the trimmed V and J ends, which lost 1 base and 9 bases, there was a span of 10 bases.

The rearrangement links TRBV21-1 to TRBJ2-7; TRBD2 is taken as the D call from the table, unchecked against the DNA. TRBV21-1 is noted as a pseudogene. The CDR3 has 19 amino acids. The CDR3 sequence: CASSDSGTEGTSGPYEQYF. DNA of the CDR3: TGTGCCAGCAGCGACAGCGGGACAGAAGGGACTAGCGGACCCTACGAGCAGTACTTC.

The CDR3 DNA is TGTGCCAGCAGTTTATCGGCAGGGGGCAAATACGAGCAGTACTTC. Translated, it gives CASSLSAGGKYEQYF. This chain links TRBV28 with TRBJ2-7, with 8 positions matching TRBD1. Trimming at V came to 1 base and at J to 4 bases, leaving 6 bases not matched to a gene. The CDR3 length is 15 residues. Germline CDR1 is MDHEN and CDR2 is SYDVKM.

For the CDR3, the DNA is TGTGCCAGCAGACCCCGAGCGGGACCCACAGATACGCAGTATTTT. The encoded protein is CASRPRAGPTDTQYF. The rearrangement links TRBV2 to TRBJ2-3; 7 nucleotides align to TRBD2. Per germline, CDR1 SNHLY and CDR2 FYNNEI. V lost 6 bases to trimming and J lost 2 bases; unmatched junction nucleotides: 8. This CDR3 has 15 residues.

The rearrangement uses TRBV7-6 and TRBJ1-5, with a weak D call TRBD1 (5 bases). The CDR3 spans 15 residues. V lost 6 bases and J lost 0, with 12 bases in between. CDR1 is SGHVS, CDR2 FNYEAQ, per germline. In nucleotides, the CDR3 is TGTGCCAGCAGGAAAACGACAGATAGCAATCAGCCCCAGCATTTT. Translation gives CASRKTTDSNQPQHF.

The CDR3 spells CATSRVPTGTDTQYF. The CDR3 bases are TGTGCCACCAGCAGAGTCCCTACCGGGACAGATACGCAGTATTTT. J is TRBJ2-3 and V is TRBV15; no firm D call. CDR1 is LNHNV, CDR2 YYDKDF, per germline (reference sequence). There are 15 residues in the CDR3. Deletions cut 1 base from V and 3 bases from J, with 11 bases between. Drawing the rest from reference TRBV15 and TRBJ2-3, the complete variable domain is DAMVIQNPRYQVTQFGKPVTLSCSQTLNHNVMYWYQQKSSQAPKLLFHYYDKDFNNEADTPDNFQSRRPNTSFCFLDIRSPGLGDTAMYLCATSRVPTGTDTQYFGPGTRLTVL.

In nucleotides, the CDR3 is TGTGCCAGCAGTTTAGGGGGGGGCACTGAAGCTTTCTTT. Its protein product is CASSLGGGTEAFF. This chain connects TRBV12-3 or TRBV12-4 to TRBJ1-1, with TRBD1 as a possible D gene (5 bases). The CDR3 covers 13 residues. The germline V and J ends were trimmed by 1 base and 4 bases, with 7 bases remaining between them.

CDR3 sequence (DNA): TGTGCCAGCAGCATCCTAGGCTACACCGGGGAGCTGTTTTTT. Protein sequence: CASSILGYTGELFF. The chain joins TRBV13 to TRBJ2-2; D is undetermined. Germline values: CDR1 PRHDT, CDR2 FYEKMQ (reference sequence). CDR3 length: 14 residues. With 5 bases removed from V and 3 bases from J, the gap between germline ends came to 10 bases.

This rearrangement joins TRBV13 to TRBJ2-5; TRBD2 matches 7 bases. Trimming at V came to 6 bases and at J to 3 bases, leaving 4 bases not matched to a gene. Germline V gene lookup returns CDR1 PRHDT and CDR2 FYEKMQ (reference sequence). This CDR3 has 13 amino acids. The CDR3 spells CASSRDYKETQYF. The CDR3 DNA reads TGTGCCAGCAGTCGGGACTATAAAGAGACCCAGTACTTC.

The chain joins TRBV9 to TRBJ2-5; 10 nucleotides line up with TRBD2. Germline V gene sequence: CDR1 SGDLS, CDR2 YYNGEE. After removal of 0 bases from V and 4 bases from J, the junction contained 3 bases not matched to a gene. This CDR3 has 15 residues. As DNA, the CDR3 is TGTGCCAGCAGCGTAGAAATAGCGGGAGGAGAGACCCAGTACTTC. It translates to CASSVEIAGGETQYF.

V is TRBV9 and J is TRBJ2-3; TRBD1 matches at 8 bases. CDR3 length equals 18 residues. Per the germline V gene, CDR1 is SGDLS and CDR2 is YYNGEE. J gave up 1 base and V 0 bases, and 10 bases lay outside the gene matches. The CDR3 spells CASSVVRGGQGGTDTQYF. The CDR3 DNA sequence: TGTGCCAGCAGCGTAGTGCGTGGTGGACAGGGCGGCACAGATACGCAGTATTTT. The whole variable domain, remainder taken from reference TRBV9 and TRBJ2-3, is DSGVTQTPKHLITATGQRVTLRCSPRSGDLSVYWYQQSLDQGLQFLIQYYNGEERAKGNILERFSAQQFPDLHSELNLSSLELGDSALYFCASSVVRGGQGGTDTQYFGPGTRLTVL.

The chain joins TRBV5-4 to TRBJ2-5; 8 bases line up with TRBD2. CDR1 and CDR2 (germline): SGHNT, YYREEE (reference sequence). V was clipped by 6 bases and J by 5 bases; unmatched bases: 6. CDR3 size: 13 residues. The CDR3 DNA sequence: TGTGCCAGCACTTTAGCGGGGTTGGAGACCCAGTACTTC. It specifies CASTLAGLETQYF.

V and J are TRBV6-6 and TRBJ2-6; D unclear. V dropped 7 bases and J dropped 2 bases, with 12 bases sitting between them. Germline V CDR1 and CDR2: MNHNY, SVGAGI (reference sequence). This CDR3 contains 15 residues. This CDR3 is CASTEPETGANVLTF. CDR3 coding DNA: TGTGCCAGCACTGAACCTGAGACTGGGGCCAACGTCCTGACTTTC.

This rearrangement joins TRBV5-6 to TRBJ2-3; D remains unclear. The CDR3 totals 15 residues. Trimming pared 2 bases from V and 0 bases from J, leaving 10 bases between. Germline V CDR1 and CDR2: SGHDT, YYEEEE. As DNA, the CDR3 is TGTGCCAGCAGCTTAAAGCAGACTAGCACAGATACGCAGTATTTT. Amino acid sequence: CASSLKQTSTDTQYF.

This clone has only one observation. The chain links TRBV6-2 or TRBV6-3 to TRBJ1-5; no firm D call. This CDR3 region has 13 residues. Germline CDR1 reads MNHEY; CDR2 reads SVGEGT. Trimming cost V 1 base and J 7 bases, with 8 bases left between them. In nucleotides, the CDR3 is TGTGCCAGCAGTTACTTCGTCGGGCAGCCCCAGCATTTT. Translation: CASSYFVGQPQHF.

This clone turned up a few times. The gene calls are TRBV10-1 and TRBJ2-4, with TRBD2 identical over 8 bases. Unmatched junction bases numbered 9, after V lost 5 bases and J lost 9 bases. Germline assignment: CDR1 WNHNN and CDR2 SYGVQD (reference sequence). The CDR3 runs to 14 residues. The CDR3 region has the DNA TGCGCCAGCAGTCAAGGACTAGCATCGGGCATTCAGTACTTC. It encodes CASSQGLASGIQYF.

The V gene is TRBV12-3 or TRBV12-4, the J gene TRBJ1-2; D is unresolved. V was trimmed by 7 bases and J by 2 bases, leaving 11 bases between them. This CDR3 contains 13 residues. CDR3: CASTPMANYGYTF. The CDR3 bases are TGTGCCAGCACCCCCATGGCCAACTATGGCTACACCTTC.

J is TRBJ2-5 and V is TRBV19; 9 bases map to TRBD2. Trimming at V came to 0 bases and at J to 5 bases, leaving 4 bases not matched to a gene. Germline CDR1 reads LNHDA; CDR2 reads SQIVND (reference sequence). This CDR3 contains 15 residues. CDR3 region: CASSIEAGGLETQYF. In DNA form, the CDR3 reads TGTGCCAGTAGTATAGAGGCGGGGGGGCTTGAGACCCAGTACTTC.

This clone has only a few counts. Written as DNA, the CDR3 is TGTGCCAGCAGCCCTACTAGCGGGAGTGGTCGCGAGCAGTACTTC. The encoded protein is CASSPTSGSGREQYF. This sequence joins TRBV28 and TRBJ2-7, with 11 bases lining up with TRBD2. CDR3 length: 15 residues. Germline loops: CDR1 MDHEN, CDR2 SYDVKM. V was pared by 6 bases and J by 6 bases, with 10 bases of the junction left unmatched.

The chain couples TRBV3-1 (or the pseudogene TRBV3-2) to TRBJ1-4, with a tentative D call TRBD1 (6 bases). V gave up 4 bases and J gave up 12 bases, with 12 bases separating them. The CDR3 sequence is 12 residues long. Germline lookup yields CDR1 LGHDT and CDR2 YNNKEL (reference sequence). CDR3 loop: CASSRDNRELFF. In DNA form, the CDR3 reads TGTGCCAGCAGCCGGGATAACAGGGAACTGTTTTTT.

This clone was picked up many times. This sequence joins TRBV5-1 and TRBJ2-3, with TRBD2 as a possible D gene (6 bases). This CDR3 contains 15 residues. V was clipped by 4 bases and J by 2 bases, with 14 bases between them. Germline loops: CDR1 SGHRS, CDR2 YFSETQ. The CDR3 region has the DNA TGCGCCAGCAGCCCCCGGGACTTTCTCACAGATACGCAGTATTTT. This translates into CASSPRDFLTDTQYF. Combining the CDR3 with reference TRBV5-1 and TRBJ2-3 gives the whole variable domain KAGVTQTPRYLIKTRGQQVTLSCSPISGHRSVSWYQQTPGQGLQFLFEYFSETQRNKGNFPGRFSGRQFSNSRSEMNVSTLELGDSALYLCASSPRDFLTDTQYFGPGTRLTVL.